A selection of T cell receptor beta chains follows, all from one sample in a study of blood T cell repertoires in COVID-19. Produced via immunoSEQ multiplex PCR; TCRdb's table is partial and in-frame only. The sample contains about 110,000 clones, 70% to 85% of which appear only once. The sequencing sample was made of peripheral blood. Receptors were obtained from a woman aged 60-75 years with acute or convalescent COVID-19. Both conserved end residues are trimmed from each CDR3. Each record gives: V gene, J gene, D gene, CDR3 protein. A D gene is named only where the DNA matches it firmly.

v_gene: TRBV10-3
j_gene: TRBJ2-2
d_gene: -
CDR3aa: AISERDITGELF

v_gene: TRBV7-9
j_gene: TRBJ1-2
d_gene: TRBD1
CDR3aa: ACENRGNYGYT

v_gene: TRBV10-3
j_gene: TRBJ1-2
d_gene: -
CDR3aa: AISDHLTQGDYGYT

v_gene: TRBV24-1
j_gene: TRBJ2-7
d_gene: TRBD2
CDR3aa: ALGGERHEQY

v_gene: TRBV20-1
j_gene: TRBJ1-4
d_gene: -
CDR3aa: SASAGGNEKLF

v_gene: TRBV7-9
j_gene: TRBJ2-3
d_gene: TRBD2
CDR3aa: ASSLISGGDTQY

v_gene: TRBV5-1
j_gene: TRBJ2-5
d_gene: TRBD2
CDR3aa: ASSFIAGLFQETQY

v_gene: TRBV28
j_gene: TRBJ2-2
d_gene: -
CDR3aa: ASSFGPGANTGELF

v_gene: TRBV19
j_gene: TRBJ1-1
d_gene: -
CDR3aa: ASSIRGSLNTEAF

v_gene: TRBV5-1
j_gene: TRBJ1-2
d_gene: TRBD1
CDR3aa: ASSQDGPSGGGYT

v_gene: TRBV18
j_gene: TRBJ2-6
d_gene: TRBD2
CDR3aa: ASSLSGPGSGANVLT

v_gene: TRBV6-2/TRBV6-3
j_gene: TRBJ1-6
d_gene: -
CDR3aa: ASSYSSQGLRGRALH

v_gene: TRBV4-1
j_gene: TRBJ2-7
d_gene: TRBD1
CDR3aa: ASSQVAGTGRWEQY

v_gene: TRBV5-4
j_gene: TRBJ1-2
d_gene: TRBD1
CDR3aa: ASSLAETGRSNYGYT

v_gene: TRBV10-3
j_gene: TRBJ2-7
d_gene: -
CDR3aa: AISESQLGTYEQY

v_gene: TRBV29-1
j_gene: TRBJ1-4
d_gene: -
CDR3aa: SVEDSGAGEKLF

v_gene: TRBV6-5
j_gene: TRBJ1-2
d_gene: -
CDR3aa: ASSYEGAGGYT

v_gene: TRBV19
j_gene: TRBJ2-7
d_gene: -
CDR3aa: ASSSRLGYEQY

v_gene: TRBV5-1
j_gene: TRBJ2-3
d_gene: TRBD2
CDR3aa: ASSLATAGGSTDTQY

v_gene: TRBV18
j_gene: TRBJ2-7
d_gene: TRBD2
CDR3aa: ASSPSGGFSYEQY

v_gene: TRBV15
j_gene: TRBJ2-3
d_gene: -
CDR3aa: ATSKKGGAEDTQY

v_gene: TRBV19
j_gene: TRBJ1-2
d_gene: -
CDR3aa: ASSIAGTSGYT

v_gene: TRBV28
j_gene: TRBJ2-2
d_gene: TRBD2
CDR3aa: ASRRGRALTGELF

v_gene: TRBV9
j_gene: TRBJ2-7
d_gene: TRBD2
CDR3aa: ASSGPTSGNYEQY

v_gene: TRBV6-5
j_gene: TRBJ2-1
d_gene: TRBD2
CDR3aa: ASTLAGGRNEQF

v_gene: TRBV5-1
j_gene: TRBJ1-2
d_gene: -
CDR3aa: ASSWTSNENGYT

v_gene: TRBV6-5
j_gene: TRBJ1-5
d_gene: -
CDR3aa: ASSFSTGKPQH

v_gene: TRBV4-1
j_gene: TRBJ2-4
d_gene: -
CDR3aa: ASSQDRPRGIFIENIQY

v_gene: TRBV4-2
j_gene: TRBJ1-2
d_gene: -
CDR3aa: ASSQDPSGSYGYT

v_gene: TRBV28
j_gene: TRBJ2-1
d_gene: -
CDR3aa: ASSLWIRYNSHNEQF

v_gene: TRBV5-6
j_gene: TRBJ2-7
d_gene: -
CDR3aa: ASSLYQESEQY

v_gene: TRBV7-9
j_gene: TRBJ2-1
d_gene: TRBD1
CDR3aa: ASSYGTGFFNEQF